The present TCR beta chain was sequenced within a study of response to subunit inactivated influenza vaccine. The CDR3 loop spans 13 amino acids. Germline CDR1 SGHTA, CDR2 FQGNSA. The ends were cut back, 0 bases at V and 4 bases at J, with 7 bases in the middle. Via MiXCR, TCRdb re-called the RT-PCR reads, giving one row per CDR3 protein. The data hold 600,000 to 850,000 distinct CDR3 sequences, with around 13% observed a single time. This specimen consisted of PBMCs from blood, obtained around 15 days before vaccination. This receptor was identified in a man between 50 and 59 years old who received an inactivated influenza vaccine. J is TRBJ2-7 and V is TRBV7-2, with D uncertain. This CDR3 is CASSLAEAYEQYF. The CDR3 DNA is TGTGCCAGCAGCTTAGCTGAGGCTTACGAGCAGTACTTC.